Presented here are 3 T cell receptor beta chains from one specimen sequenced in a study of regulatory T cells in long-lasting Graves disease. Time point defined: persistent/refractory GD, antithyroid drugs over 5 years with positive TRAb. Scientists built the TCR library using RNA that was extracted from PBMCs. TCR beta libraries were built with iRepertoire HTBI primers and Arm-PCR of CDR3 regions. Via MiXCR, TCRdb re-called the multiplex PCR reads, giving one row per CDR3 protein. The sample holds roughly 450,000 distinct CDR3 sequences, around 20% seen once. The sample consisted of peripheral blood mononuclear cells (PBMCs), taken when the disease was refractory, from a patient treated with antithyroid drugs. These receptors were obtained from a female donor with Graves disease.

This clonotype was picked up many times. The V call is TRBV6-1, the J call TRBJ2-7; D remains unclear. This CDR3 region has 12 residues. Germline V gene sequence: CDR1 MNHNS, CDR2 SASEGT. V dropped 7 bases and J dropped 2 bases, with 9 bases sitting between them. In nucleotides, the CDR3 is TGTGCCAGCACTCCCCCGGCCTACGAGCAGTACTTC. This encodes CASTPPAYEQYF.

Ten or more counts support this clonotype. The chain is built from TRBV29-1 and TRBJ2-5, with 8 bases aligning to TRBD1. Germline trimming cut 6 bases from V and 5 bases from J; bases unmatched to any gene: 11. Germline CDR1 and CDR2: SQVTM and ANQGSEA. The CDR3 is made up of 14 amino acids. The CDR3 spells CSVSSGQVMETQYF. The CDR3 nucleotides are TGCAGCGTCTCCTCGGGACAGGTTATGGAGACCCAGTACTTC.

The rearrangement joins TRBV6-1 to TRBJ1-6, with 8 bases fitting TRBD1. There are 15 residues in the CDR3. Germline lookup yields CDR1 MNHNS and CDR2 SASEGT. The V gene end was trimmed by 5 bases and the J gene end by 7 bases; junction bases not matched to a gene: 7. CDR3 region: CASSPGQGINSPLHF. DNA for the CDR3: TGTGCCAGCAGTCCAGGACAGGGAATCAATTCACCCCTCCACTTT.